This TCR beta chain derives from a study of blood T cell repertoires in COVID-19. Germline V lookup: CDR1 KGHDR, CDR2 SFDVKD. The CDR3 contains 16 residues. V was pared by 1 base and J by 6 bases, with 6 bases of the junction left unmatched. Assay: immunoSEQ multiplex PCR; the TCRdb copy retains only in-frame clones and omits some. The sample includes about 400,000 clones, under 90% of them seen just once. Researchers sorted participants into cohorts using their self-reported clinical history. Before being deemed recovered, Cohort 3 donors had two negative PCRs, clearance, or symptom resolution. Material for sequencing was PBMCs or T cells enriched from blood (not recorded which). This receptor was identified in a woman under 40 who had recovered from COVID-19. The rearrangement uses TRBV24-1 and TRBJ2-1; 9 nucleotides align to TRBD1. The CDR3 sequence: CATSDFADRGVNEQFF. The CDR3 DNA is TGTGCCACCAGTGATTTTGCAGACAGGGGGGTCAATGAGCAGTTCTTC.